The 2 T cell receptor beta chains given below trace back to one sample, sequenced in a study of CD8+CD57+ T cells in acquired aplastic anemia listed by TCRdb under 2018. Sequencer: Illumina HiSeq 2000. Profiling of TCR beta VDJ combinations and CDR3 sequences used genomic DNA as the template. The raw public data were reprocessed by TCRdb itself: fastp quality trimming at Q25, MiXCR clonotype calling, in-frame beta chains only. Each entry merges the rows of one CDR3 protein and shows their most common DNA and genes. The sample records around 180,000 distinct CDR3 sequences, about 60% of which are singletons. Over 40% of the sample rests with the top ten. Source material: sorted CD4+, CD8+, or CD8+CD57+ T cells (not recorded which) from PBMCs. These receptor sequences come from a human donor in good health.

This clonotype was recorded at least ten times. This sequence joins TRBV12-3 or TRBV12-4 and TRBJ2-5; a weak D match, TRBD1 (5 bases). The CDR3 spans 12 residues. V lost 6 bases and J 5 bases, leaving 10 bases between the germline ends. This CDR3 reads CASSRVRETQYF. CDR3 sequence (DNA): TGTGCCAGCAGCAGGGTCCGGGAGACCCAGTACTTC.

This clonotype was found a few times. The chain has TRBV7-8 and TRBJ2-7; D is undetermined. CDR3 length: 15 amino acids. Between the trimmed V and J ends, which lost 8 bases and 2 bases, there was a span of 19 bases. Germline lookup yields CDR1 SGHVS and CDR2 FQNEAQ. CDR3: CASAPPPPNAYEQYF. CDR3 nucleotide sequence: TGTGCCAGCGCTCCTCCCCCACCGAACGCCTACGAGCAGTACTTC.